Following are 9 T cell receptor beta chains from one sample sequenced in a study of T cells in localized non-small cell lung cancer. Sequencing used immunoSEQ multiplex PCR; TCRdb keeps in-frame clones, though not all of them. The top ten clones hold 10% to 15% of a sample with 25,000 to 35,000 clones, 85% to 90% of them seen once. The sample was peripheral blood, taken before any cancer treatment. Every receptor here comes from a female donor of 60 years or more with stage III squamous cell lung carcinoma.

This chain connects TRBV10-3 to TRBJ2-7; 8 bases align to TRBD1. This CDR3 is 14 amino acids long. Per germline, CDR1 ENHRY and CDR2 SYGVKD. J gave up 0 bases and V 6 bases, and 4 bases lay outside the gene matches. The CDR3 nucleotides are TGTGCCATCAGCGAAGGACAGGGCTCCTACGAGCAGTACTTC. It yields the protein CAISEGQGSYEQYF.

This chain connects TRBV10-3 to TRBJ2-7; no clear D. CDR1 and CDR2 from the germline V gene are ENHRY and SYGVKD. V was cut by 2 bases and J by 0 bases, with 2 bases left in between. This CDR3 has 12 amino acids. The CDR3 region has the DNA TGTGCCATCAGTGAGAGCTCCTACGAGCAGTACTTC. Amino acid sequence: CAISESSYEQYF.

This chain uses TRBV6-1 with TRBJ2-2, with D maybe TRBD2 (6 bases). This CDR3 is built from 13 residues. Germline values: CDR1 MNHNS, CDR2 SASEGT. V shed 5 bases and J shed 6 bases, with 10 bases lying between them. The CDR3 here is CASSPRGSGELFF. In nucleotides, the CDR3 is TGTGCCAGCAGTCCCCGGGGGTCCGGGGAGCTGTTTTTT.

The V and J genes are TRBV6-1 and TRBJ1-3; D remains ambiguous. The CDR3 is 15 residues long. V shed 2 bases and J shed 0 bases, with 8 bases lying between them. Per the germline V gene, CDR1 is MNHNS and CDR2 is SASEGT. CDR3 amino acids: CASSERRPSGNTIYF. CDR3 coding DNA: TGTGCCAGCAGTGAACGGAGGCCCTCTGGAAACACCATATATTTT.

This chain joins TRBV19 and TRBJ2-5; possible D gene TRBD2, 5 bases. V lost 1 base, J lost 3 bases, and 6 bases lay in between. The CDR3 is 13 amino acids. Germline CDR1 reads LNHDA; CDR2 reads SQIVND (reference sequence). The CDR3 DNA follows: TGTGCCAGTAGTATAGTTAGCGAAGAGACCCAGTACTTC. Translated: CASSIVSEETQYF.

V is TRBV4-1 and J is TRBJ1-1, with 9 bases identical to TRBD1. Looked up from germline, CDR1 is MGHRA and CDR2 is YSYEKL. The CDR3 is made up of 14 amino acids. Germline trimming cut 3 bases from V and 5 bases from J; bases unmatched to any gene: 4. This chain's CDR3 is CASSQGQGGTEAFF. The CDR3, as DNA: TGCGCCAGCAGCCAGGGACAGGGAGGAACTGAAGCTTTCTTT.

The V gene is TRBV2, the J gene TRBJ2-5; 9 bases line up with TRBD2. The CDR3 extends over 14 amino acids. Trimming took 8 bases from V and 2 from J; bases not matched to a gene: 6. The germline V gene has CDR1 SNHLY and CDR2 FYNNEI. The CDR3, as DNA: TGTGCCAGCGGGGGGACTAGCCGTCAAGAGACCCAGTACTTC. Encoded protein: CASGGTSRQETQYF.

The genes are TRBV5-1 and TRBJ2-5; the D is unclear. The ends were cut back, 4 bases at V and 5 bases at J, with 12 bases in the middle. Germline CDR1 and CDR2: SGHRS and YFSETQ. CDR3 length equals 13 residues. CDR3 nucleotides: TGCGCCAGCAGCCCAAGTCCGGGTGAGACCCAGTACTTC. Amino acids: CASSPSPGETQYF.

CDR3 bases: TGTGCCAGCAGCTACGGACAGGGGCCAGGCTCTGGAAACACCATATATTTT. Translation gives CASSYGQGPGSGNTIYF. This rearrangement joins TRBV9 to TRBJ1-3; 9 bases match TRBD1. Germline loops: CDR1 SGDLS, CDR2 YYNGEE. Germline trimming cut 4 bases from V and 0 bases from J; bases unmatched to any gene: 8. The CDR3 sequence is 17 residues long.